Listed here are 25 T cell receptor beta chains from one sample, sequenced in a study of post-analysis software for immune sequencing data. Each TCR beta cDNA library carried unique molecular identifiers. TCRdb ran MiXCR on the PCR reads and lists one entry per CDR3 protein. The sample has some 890,000 distinct CDR3 sequences, approximately 53% seen once. Study-level points and caveats: About 5 TRBV segments appeared more often in patients than in controls, and TRBV5-6, TRBV5-1 and TRBV20-1 were among these.

No cognate antigen is known for these TCRs. The source material was blood. The receptor set was obtained from a girl between 5 and 17 years old with multiple sclerosis.

The chain recombines TRBV25-1 with TRBJ2-7; D possibly corresponds to TRBD1 (5 bases). CDR1 and CDR2 from the germline V gene are MGHDK and SYGVNS. CDR3 size: 13 residues. The V gene lost 7 bases and the J gene lost 0 bases, with 10 bases spanning the gap. CDR3 bases: TGTGCCAGCACGTGGGGCGGCTCCTACGAGCAGTACTTC. Protein: CASTWGGSYEQYF.

This clonotype was seen a few times. The CDR3 is CASSEGDSNQPQHF. DNA for the CDR3: TGCGCCAGCAGCGAAGGAGATAGCAATCAGCCCCAGCATTTT. This chain uses TRBV5-1 with TRBJ1-5, with D hard to call. Per the germline V gene, CDR1 is SGHRS and CDR2 is YFSETQ. The length of the CDR3 is 14 residues. V gave up 4 bases and J gave up 0 bases, with 8 bases separating them.

The V call is TRBV6-6, the J call TRBJ1-5; D is unclear. The CDR3 consists of 14 residues. The V gene lost 6 bases and the J gene lost 2 bases, with 11 bases spanning the gap. Germline V gives CDR1 MNHNY, CDR2 SVGAGI (reference sequence). This chain's CDR3 is CASRLGGGNQPQHF. The CDR3 DNA reads TGTGCCAGCAGGTTAGGCGGCGGCAATCAGCCCCAGCATTTT.

This clonotype was counted a few times. V is TRBV21-1 and J is TRBJ2-5; the D call TRBD1 from the table was never checked on the DNA. The J call may be faulty, since TRBJ2-7 better matches the DNA end. TRBV21-1 is a listed pseudogene. The CDR3 consists of 18 residues. CDR3 loop: CASSPGRRPGTVNYEQYF. The CDR3 DNA is TGTGCCAGCAGCCCAGGGAGGAGGCCCGGGACAGTAAACTACGAGCAGTACTTC.

As concerns this clonotype: Germline and junction disagree at one end, which may indicate a read error. J is TRBJ2-7 and V is TRBV10-3; no clear D gene. CDR1 is ENHRY, CDR2 SYGVKD, per germline. CDR3 length: 13 residues. CDR3 sequence reads: CAVRSTSLYEQYF. The CDR3 DNA is TGTGCCGTCAGGAGCACCTCGCTGTACGAGCAGTACTTC.

The CDR3 DNA sequence: TGTGCTAGTGGTCCTAACTCCCCCGGGGGCTATGGCTACACCTTC. It translates to CASGPNSPGGYGYTF. This chain uses TRBV12-5 with TRBJ1-2; tentatively, D is TRBD1 (5 bases). The CDR3 spans 15 residues. Germline CDR1 reads LGHNT; CDR2 reads FRNRAP. V was trimmed by 5 bases and J by 4 bases, leaving 17 bases between them.

This clonotype was seen a handful of times. The V call is TRBV11-2, the J call TRBJ2-3; 14 bases match TRBD2. Germline CDR1 and CDR2: SGHAT and FQNNGV. With V trimmed by 5 bases and J by 6 bases, 4 bases remained unmatched. The CDR3 sequence is 15 residues long. CDR3 loop: CASSTGLAGGDTQYF. Written as DNA, the CDR3 is TGTGCCAGCAGCACAGGACTAGCGGGAGGCGATACGCAGTATTTT.

In nucleotides, the CDR3 is TGCAGTGGAAATCTCCCGGGTCGCGGGAACCAGCAGTACTTC. Its translation is CSGNLPGRGNQQYF. The rearrangement uses TRBV20-1 and TRBJ2-5; weak D call: TRBD2 (6 bases). Germline CDR1 reads DFQATT; CDR2 reads SNEGSKA (reference sequence). Between the trimmed V and J ends, which lost 7 bases and 11 bases, there was a span of 26 bases. CDR3 length equals 14 residues.

This chain connects TRBV20-1 to TRBJ2-4, with D tentatively TRBD2 (6 bases). V lost 8 bases and J 7 bases, leaving 15 bases between the germline ends. The CDR3 totals 12 residues. Germline V lookup: CDR1 DFQATT, CDR2 SNEGSKA (reference sequence). DNA for the CDR3: TGCAGTACCTATGTTGGGGGGAACATTCAGTACTTC. It codes for CSTYVGGNIQYF.

This clonotype was counted a few times. The V call is TRBV12-3 or TRBV12-4, the J call TRBJ2-7, with 7 nucleotides matching TRBD1. J was trimmed by 5 bases and V by 7 bases; bases with no gene match: 8. The length of the CDR3 is 13 residues. CDR3 bases: TGTGCCAGCAATCTACAGGGGTTCAACGAGCAGTACTTC. As protein: CASNLQGFNEQYF.

The chain couples TRBV12-3 or TRBV12-4 to TRBJ2-7; 7 bases fit TRBD1. This CDR3 is 16 amino acids long. With V trimmed by 2 bases and J by 2 bases, 9 bases remained unmatched. CDR3 sequence reads: CASSLLRDSVAYEQYF. The DNA for the CDR3 is TGTGCCAGCAGTTTACTACGGGACAGTGTCGCCTACGAGCAGTACTTC.

The V and J genes are TRBV5-6 and TRBJ2-2; D call uncertain. Germline loops: CDR1 SGHDT, CDR2 YYEEEE. The CDR3 loop spans 13 amino acids. V was pared by 0 bases and J by 4 bases, with 4 bases between. In nucleotides, the CDR3 is TGTGCCAGCAGCTTGGACGCCACCGGGGAGCTGTTTTTT. Its translation: CASSLDATGELFF.

The rearrangement uses TRBV7-9 and TRBJ2-5; a weak D match, TRBD2 (5 bases). CDR1 and CDR2 from the germline V gene are SEHNR and FQNEAQ (reference sequence). With 5 bases removed from V and 1 base from J, the gap between germline ends came to 11 bases. The CDR3 is 14 amino acids. The CDR3 bases are TGTGCCAGCAGCAGCGAGGGAATCCAAGAGACCCAGTACTTC. The encoded protein is CASSSEGIQETQYF.

The rearrangement uses TRBV4-2 and TRBJ2-7, with TRBD2 matching over 11 bases. This CDR3 is built from 21 residues. Germline V CDR1 and CDR2: LGHNA, YNFKEQ. The V and J ends lost 2 bases and 0 bases, in that order; junction bases with no gene match: 18. CDR3 loop: CASSQQIQVSGRGRTSYEQYF. CDR3 DNA: TGTGCCAGCAGCCAACAGATCCAGGTTAGCGGGAGGGGGAGGACCTCCTACGAGCAGTACTTC.

This clonotype has just one count. The chain has TRBV20-1 and TRBJ1-1, with D uncertain. CDR1 DFQATT and CDR2 SNEGSKA come from the germline V gene (reference sequence). V gave up 5 bases and J gave up 2 bases, with 12 bases separating them. CDR3 length: 13 residues. The CDR3: CSASGDGNTEAFF. CDR3 DNA: TGCAGTGCTTCCGGCGACGGTAACACTGAAGCTTTCTTT.

CDR3 DNA: TGCAGCGCCCAAATCCTGGACAGGGCCTACAATGAGCAGTTCTTC. This codes for CSAQILDRAYNEQFF. The J gene is TRBJ2-1, the V gene TRBV29-1, with 8 positions matching TRBD1. Germline values: CDR1 SQVTM, CDR2 ANQGSEA. V shed 7 bases and J 2 bases; nucleotides not matched to a gene: 10. The CDR3 runs to 15 residues.

The genes are TRBV6-5 and TRBJ2-4; maybe TRBD2 (5 bases). With the DNA end fitting TRBJ2-7 better, the J assignment may be wrong. Germline V gives CDR1 MNHEY, CDR2 SVGAGI. The CDR3 covers 15 residues. The CDR3: CASSYSGSPPYEQYF. In DNA form, the CDR3 reads TGTGCCAGCAGTTACAGCGGTAGCCCGCCCTACGAGCAGTACTTC.

The V call is TRBV4-1, the J call TRBJ1-2, with D possibly being TRBD1 (6 bases). V was clipped by 2 bases and J by 6 bases, with 19 bases between them. The V gene's germline CDR1 is MGHRA and CDR2 YSYEKL. CDR3 size: 16 residues. The DNA of the CDR3 is TGCGCCAGCAGCCAACACTCACAGGGACCCTCAAATGGCTACACCTTC. It translates to CASSQHSQGPSNGYTF.

The chain uses TRBV18 and TRBJ1-1, with D tentatively TRBD1 (6 bases). The CDR3 length is 18 residues. Per the germline V gene, CDR1 is KGHSH and CDR2 is LQKENI. Trimming took 2 bases from V and 1 from J, leaving 20 bases between them. The chain's CDR3 is CASSPTGSTGHQNTEAFF. In nucleotides, the CDR3 is TGTGCCAGCTCACCAACCGGTTCAACGGGACATCAGAACACTGAAGCTTTCTTT.

The chain employs TRBV24-1 and TRBJ2-7, with D maybe TRBD1 (6 bases). Germline assignment: CDR1 KGHDR and CDR2 SFDVKD. This CDR3 has 13 amino acids. V was cut by 5 bases and J by 3 bases, with 10 bases left in between. CDR3 coding DNA: TGTGCCACCAGTGCTCCGGACAGCTACGAGCAGTACTTC. This encodes CATSAPDSYEQYF.

The genes are TRBV20-1 and TRBJ2-7, with 7 nucleotides matching TRBD1. The V and J ends lost 3 bases and 5 bases, in that order; junction bases with no gene match: 7. The CDR3 has 13 residues. Looked up from germline, CDR1 is DFQATT and CDR2 is SNEGSKA (reference sequence). The CDR3 sequence: CSAREQGKNEQYF. The CDR3 DNA follows: TGCAGTGCTAGGGAACAGGGGAAGAACGAGCAGTACTTC.

V usage is TRBV2 and J usage is TRBJ2-3; 7 nucleotides agree with TRBD1. J lost 0 bases, V lost 10 bases, and 7 bases had no gene match. Germline CDR1 is SNHLY and CDR2 is FYNNEI. The CDR3 is 14 residues long. The CDR3 DNA reads TGTGCCACTACGAGACAGGGTAGCACAGATACGCAGTATTTT. This gives the protein CATTRQGSTDTQYF.

This clonotype was detected once. The V and J genes are TRBV11-2 and TRBJ1-3; D gene ambiguous. CDR1 is SGHAT, CDR2 FQNNGV, per germline. The CDR3 is 14 amino acids. V shed 5 bases and J shed 0 bases, with 8 bases lying between them. In DNA form, the CDR3 reads TGTGCCAGCAGCGTCGAAAGCTCTGGAAACACCATATATTTT. Translating gives CASSVESSGNTIYF.

The chain carries TRBV6-1 and TRBJ2-5, with 9 bases fitting TRBD2. Germline V gives CDR1 MNHNS, CDR2 SASEGT. V lost 4 bases and J lost 1; bases outside the gene matches: 4. The CDR3 has 15 residues. CDR3 sequence reads: CASSGWGLAQETQYF. CDR3 nucleotide sequence: TGTGCCAGCAGTGGATGGGGACTAGCCCAAGAGACCCAGTACTTC.

CDR3: CSVGRGAENTEAFF. CDR3 DNA: TGCAGCGTTGGTAGAGGGGCAGAGAACACTGAAGCTTTCTTT. The chain has TRBV29-1 and TRBJ1-1, with D possibly being TRBD1 (5 bases). The CDR3 extends over 14 amino acids. Germline loops: CDR1 SQVTM, CDR2 ANQGSEA. Trimming left V 4 bases short and J 1 base short, with 13 bases between.